Below are 21 T cell receptor beta chains sequenced from a single sample in a study of T cells after yellow fever vaccination. One entry per CDR3 protein, called by TCRdb with MiXCR from the 5' RACE reads. The data hold 300,000 or so distinct CDR3 sequences, with around 8.1% observed a single time. Sequenced material: PBMCs, taken 35 to 50 days after the first yellow fever vaccination. Receptor source: a man between 18 and 35 years old who received the YFV17D yellow fever vaccine.

The rearrangement links TRBV20-1 to TRBJ2-3, with a weak D call TRBD2 (7 bases). The CDR3 runs 20 residues. CDR1 is DFQATT, CDR2 SNEGSKA, per germline (reference sequence). V lost 3 bases, J lost 3 bases, and 31 bases lay in between. In DNA form, the CDR3 reads TGCAGTGCTAGGGGAGGGGGTAAAGCGGGGTCTTTCCAGGGGACAGATACGCAGTATTTT. It yields the protein CSARGGGKAGSFQGTDTQYF.

The chain uses TRBV6-2 or TRBV6-3 and TRBJ1-4; D is uncertain. This CDR3 is 13 amino acids long. V lost 6 bases and J 0 bases, leaving 5 bases between the germline ends. Germline CDR1 is MNHEY and CDR2 is SVGEGT. CDR3 nucleotide sequence: TGTGCCAGCAGGGCGACAACTAATGAAAAACTGTTTTTT. Encoded protein: CASRATTNEKLFF.

The table lists this clonotype with many counts. J is TRBJ2-7 and V is TRBV6-1, with D uncertain. CDR1 and CDR2 (germline): MNHNS, SASEGT. V shed 1 base and J shed 6 bases, with 10 bases lying between them. CDR3 length: 13 amino acids. The CDR3 DNA reads as TGTGCCAGCAGTGAAGGGGCAGTCCTCGAGCAGTACGTC. Encoded protein: CASSEGAVLEQYV.

This clonotype was seen more than once but under ten times. The V and J genes are TRBV5-1 and TRBJ2-7; 7 positions agree with TRBD1. CDR1 is SGHRS, CDR2 YFSETQ, per germline. V trimming: 0 bases; J trimming: 4 bases; junction bases outside the gene matches: 7. This CDR3 has 15 amino acids. For the CDR3, the DNA is TGCGCCAGCAGCTTGGACGGACAGGTCGGATACGAGCAGTACTTC. It codes for CASSLDGQVGYEQYF.

The sample holds a few counts of this clonotype. The CDR3 DNA reads as TGTGCCAGTAGTATCGGGACTAGCGGGGCCGAGACCCAGTACTTC. This encodes CASSIGTSGAETQYF. The V and J genes are TRBV19 and TRBJ2-5; 13 bases map to TRBD2. The CDR3 runs 15 residues. J was trimmed by 5 bases and V by 3 bases; bases with no gene match: 3. From germline, CDR1 is LNHDA and CDR2 SQIVND (reference sequence). Looking up the rest from reference TRBV19 and TRBJ2-5 gives the full variable domain: DGGITQSPKYLFRKEGQNVTLSCEQNLNHDAMYWYRQDPGQGLRLIYYSQIVNDFQKGDIAEGYSVSREKKESFPLTVTSAQKNPTAFYLCASSIGTSGAETQYFGPGTRLLVL.

Of note for this clonotype: A read error may produce the germline difference seen at one junction end. This chain links TRBV7-3 with TRBJ2-1; possible D gene TRBD2, 6 bases. Germline lookup yields CDR1 SGHTA and CDR2 FQGTGA. The CDR3 spans 17 residues. The CDR3 protein is CASSLTTGTRLFHEQFF. The DNA of the CDR3 is TGTGCCAGCAGCCTAACAACCGGGACTCGCCTTTTTCACGAGCAGTTCTTC. The variable domain in full, with the rest retrieved from reference TRBV7-3 and TRBJ2-1, is GAGVSQTPSNKVTEKGKYVELRCDPISGHTALYWYRQSLGQGPEFLIYFQGTGAADDSGLPNDRFFAVRPEGSVSTLKIQRTERGDSAVYLCASSLTTGTRLFHEQFFGPGTRLTVL.

V is TRBV20-1 and J is TRBJ2-1, with D maybe TRBD2 (7 bases). Germline V gene data show CDR1 as DFQATT and CDR2 as SNEGSKA (reference sequence). Deletions cut 3 bases from V and 4 bases from J, with 13 bases between. The CDR3 runs to 14 residues. The CDR3 loop is CSARWGGLYNEQFF. In DNA form, the CDR3 reads TGCAGTGCTAGGTGGGGGGGCTTATACAATGAGCAGTTCTTC.

This clonotype has just a few counts. J is TRBJ1-2 and V is TRBV4-3; tentative D call: TRBD1 (6 bases). Trimming cost V 1 base and J 4 bases, with 16 bases left between them. The CDR3 runs 16 residues. Germline-derived CDR1 and CDR2 are LGHNA and YSLEER. The CDR3 loop is CASSQVSGTFVYGYTF. The CDR3 coding sequence is TGCGCCAGCAGCCAAGTGTCCGGGACATTCGTCTATGGCTACACCTTC.

This clonotype is deemed medium-sized. Here the CDR3 DNA reads TGTGCCAGCAGATACCTAGCGGAGGGGGGGCACAATGAGCAGTTCTTC. Its translation is CASRYLAEGGHNEQFF. This rearrangement joins TRBV6-2 or TRBV6-3 to TRBJ2-1, with a weak D call TRBD2 (7 bases). This CDR3 comprises 16 residues. Deletions cut 6 bases from V and 5 bases from J, with 20 bases between. The germline CDR1 and CDR2 sequences are MNHEY and SVGEGT.

This clonotype has more than one count but fewer than ten. The rearrangement links TRBV5-1 to TRBJ2-2, with D possibly matching TRBD2 (6 bases). CDR1 SGHRS and CDR2 YFSETQ come from the germline V gene. Trimming removed 1 base from V and 7 bases from J, with 14 bases in between. The CDR3 consists of 15 residues. The CDR3 DNA sequence: TGCGCCAGCAGCTTGAGTTCGCGGGGCGGCGGGGAGCTGTTTTTT. It translates to CASSLSSRGGGELFF.

The chain combines TRBV18 with TRBJ2-1, with a tentative D call TRBD2 (5 bases). The CDR3 has 14 amino acids. The V gene's germline CDR1 is KGHSH and CDR2 LQKENI. V lost 0 bases and J 6 bases, leaving 9 bases between the germline ends. CDR3 DNA sequence: TGTGCCAGCTCACCACCGTCGGGGTCCAATGAGCAGTTCTTC. As protein: CASSPPSGSNEQFF.

This clonotype was detected a few times. The chain recombines TRBV7-2 with TRBJ2-7; D not certain. V was trimmed by 6 bases and J by 11 bases, leaving 5 bases between them. Germline values: CDR1 SGHTA, CDR2 FQGNSA. The CDR3 spans 8 residues. CDR3 sequence reads: CASSQKYV. CDR3 DNA: TGTGCCAGCAGTCAAAAGTACGTC.

The table lists this clonotype with many counts. This chain uses TRBV7-9 with TRBJ2-1; D is undetermined. Trimming took off 5 bases at V and 0 bases at J, with 5 bases between the two ends. This CDR3 spans 13 amino acids. Germline-derived CDR1 and CDR2 are SEHNR and FQNEAQ (reference sequence). The CDR3 DNA reads as TGTGCCAGCAGCGCAGGCTCCTACAATGAGCAGTTCTTC. This encodes CASSAGSYNEQFF.

The chain carries TRBV7-9 and TRBJ1-4, with D maybe TRBD1 (5 bases). The length of the CDR3 is 14 residues. Trimming left V 4 bases short and J 13 bases short, with 19 bases between. Germline assignment: CDR1 SEHNR and CDR2 FQNEAQ (reference sequence). CDR3 protein: CASSSGSFQGRLFF. Written as DNA, the CDR3 is TGTGCCAGCAGCTCAGGATCCTTCCAGGGAAGACTGTTTTTT.

This rearrangement joins TRBV6-2 or TRBV6-3 to TRBJ2-4; TRBD1 might be the D (6 bases). The CDR3 consists of 15 residues. CDR1 and CDR2 (germline): MNHEY, SVGEGT. V gave up 5 bases and J gave up 1 base, with 12 bases separating them. CDR3 coding DNA: TGTGCCAGCAGTCTACAGGGAAGGGCCAAAAACATTCAGTACTTC. It translates to CASSLQGRAKNIQYF.

This clonotype turned up a few times. The chain employs TRBV14 and TRBJ1-1; the D is unclear. This CDR3 has 14 residues. Trimming removed 1 base from V and 6 bases from J, with 12 bases in between. Germline V CDR1 and CDR2: SGHDN, FVKESK. CDR3 nucleotide sequence: TGTGCCAGCAGCCAAGTACGCCTCCAGGCTGAAGCTTTCTTT. Protein sequence: CASSQVRLQAEAFF.

The gene calls are TRBV7-9 and TRBJ1-2; D is perhaps TRBD1 (5 bases). CDR1 is SEHNR, CDR2 FQNEAQ, per germline (reference sequence). V was shortened by 2 bases and J by 4 bases, with 11 bases between the two germline ends. The CDR3 is made up of 14 amino acids. CDR3 sequence: CASSLWDGGYGYTF. The DNA of the CDR3 is TGTGCCAGCAGCTTATGGGACGGTGGCTATGGCTACACCTTC.

This clonotype was detected a few times. The V call is TRBV5-1, the J call TRBJ2-7; TRBD2 agrees at 10 bases. CDR1 SGHRS and CDR2 YFSETQ come from the germline V gene. The CDR3 length is 15 residues. V trimming: 4 bases; J trimming: 0 bases; junction bases outside the gene matches: 4. CDR3 DNA: TGCGCCAGCAGCGCCCAGCGGGGGGGCTCCTACGAGCAGTACTTC. Translation: CASSAQRGGSYEQYF. Variable domain in full (rest from reference TRBV5-1 and TRBJ2-7): KAGVTQTPRYLIKTRGQQVTLSCSPISGHRSVSWYQQTPGQGLQFLFEYFSETQRNKGNFPGRFSGRQFSNSRSEMNVSTLELGDSALYLCASSAQRGGSYEQYFGPGTRLTVT.

This clonotype is a singleton in its sample. One end of the junction does not line up with germline, which may come from a read error. The CDR3 sequence: CASSFLTGSNTESFF. CDR3 DNA: TGCGCCAGCAGCTTTTTGACAGGATCGAACACTGAATCTTTCTTT. The rearrangement links TRBV5-1 to TRBJ1-1; tentative D call: TRBD1 (6 bases). Germline V gene sequence: CDR1 SGHRS, CDR2 YFSETQ. This CDR3 has 15 amino acids.

In this sample, this clonotype turned up many times. The chain is built from TRBV4-3 and TRBJ2-5; D might be TRBD1 or TRBD2, each matching 5 bases. The CDR3 is 15 residues long. V lost 0 bases and J lost 7, with 15 bases in between. The germline V gene has CDR1 LGHNA and CDR2 YSLEER. CDR3 sequence: CASSQEPGPGGTQYF. DNA for the CDR3: TGCGCCAGCAGCCAAGAACCGGGACCTGGGGGGACCCAGTACTTC.

Many counts were recorded for this clonotype. J is TRBJ2-1 and V is TRBV7-6; 8 nucleotides line up with TRBD2. J lost 2 bases, V lost 3 bases, and 3 bases had no gene match. CDR1 is SGHVS, CDR2 FNYEAQ, per germline. CDR3 size: 15 residues. DNA for the CDR3: TGTGCCAGCAGCTTGGGCGGGGGGACCTACAATGAGCAGTTCTTC. Its translation is CASSLGGGTYNEQFF. The entire variable domain, with the rest obtained from reference TRBV7-6 and TRBJ2-1, is as follows: GAGVSQSPRYKVTKRGQDVALRCDPISGHVSLYWYRQALGQGPEFLTYFNYEAQQDKSGLPNDRFSAERPEGSISTLTIQRTEQRDSAMYRCASSLGGGTYNEQFFGPGTRLTVL.